This TCR beta chain appears in the sequencing data of a study of T cell repertoires in cytomegalovirus infection. Study-wide context: As its CMV epitopes, the study selected recently identified HLA-C-restricted and well-studied HLA-B-restricted targets. It can be stated that public TCR beta signatures indicated CMV infection as well as a matching HLA type.

In TCRdb, the reads were re-called with MiXCR into one record per CDR3 protein. The sample has a few hundred thousand distinct CDR3 sequences, 35% to 50% seen once. Comments on this clonotype: What it binds is not known.

The CDR3 consists of 12 residues. Germline CDR1 reads LNHNV; CDR2 reads YYDKDF (reference sequence). Trimming took 5 bases from V and 4 from J, leaving 5 bases between them. J is TRBJ2-2 and V is TRBV15; no clear D gene. The sequence came from a human donor in good health (CMV status not recorded). Some clones in this sample may be carry-over from other donors' samples. This sample comprised cultured PBMCs, obtained from culture after CMV antigen stimulation. CDR3: CATSPGTGELFF. CDR3 nucleotide sequence: TGTGCCACCAGCCCCGGCACCGGGGAGCTGTTTTTT.